The T cell receptor (beta chain) under discussion was sequenced for a study of shared clonotypes between healthy human individuals. Study-level points and caveats: Only blood samples were collected, and tissue repertoires likely differ.

CDR3 size: 13 residues. Losses at the gene ends were 4 bases for V and 3 bases for J; bases not matched to a gene: 3. Per the germline V gene, CDR1 is SGHRS and CDR2 is YFSETQ. Sequenced by immunoSEQ multiplex PCR; TCRdb stores in-frame clones only, minus some. This table holds roughly 2.6 million clones, more than 90% found once. This clone appeared a single time. The antigen is undetermined. The sample contains more than one DNA sequence encoding this CDR3. The clonotype was recovered from a man younger than 35 in good health. This chain joins TRBV5-1 and TRBJ1-2, with 7 bases identical to TRBD1. Sequencing was performed on naive CD4+ T cells sorted from blood. Described subset: CD45RA+ positively selected. DNA of the CDR3: TGCGCCAGCAGCGCAACAGGGGACTATGGCTACACCTTC. It is translated as CASSATGDYGYTF.